This T cell receptor (beta chain) was obtained from a study of T cell responses to AZD1222 COVID-19 vaccine. Findings and limits, study-wide: Repertoire sampling was restricted to post-peak T cell response timepoints.

About this clone: Its antigen is as yet unknown.

Repertoires were generated with immunoSEQ multiplex PCR, while TCRdb's copy carries only in-frame clones and drops some. Of tens of thousands of clones in the sample, 75% to 85% are singletons; the top ten hold approximately 4.8%. Germline CDR1 is KGHSH and CDR2 is LQKENI. This CDR3 comprises 16 residues. With V trimmed by 2 bases and J by 4 bases, 4 bases remained unmatched. This rearrangement joins TRBV18 to TRBJ1-5; 11 bases align to TRBD1. This receptor was taken from an adult who received the AZD1222 COVID-19 vaccine. The sequencing here drew on peripheral blood, taken 28 days after the second AZD1222 dose. CDR3 coding DNA: TGTGCCAGCTCACCAGGGACAGGGGGTGGGAATCAGCCCCAGCATTTT. Encoded protein: CASSPGTGGGNQPQHF.